This T cell receptor beta chain was profiled in a study of blood T cell repertoires in COVID-19. This CDR3 is 14 amino acids long. Per the germline V gene, CDR1 is SGHRS and CDR2 is YFSETQ. The V end was cut by 4 bases, the J end by 6 bases, with 16 bases between. TCRdb keeps only in-frame clones here, not all; method: immunoSEQ multiplex PCR. The sample holds around 320,000 clones, 87% seen once. The sample comprised peripheral blood. The origin of this receptor is a man younger than 30 with active or convalescent COVID-19. This rearrangement joins TRBV5-1 to TRBJ1-2, with D possibly being TRBD1 (6 bases). The CDR3 coding sequence is TGCGCCAGCAGCATTCGCGACAGGATGGATGGCTACACCTTC. Amino acids: CASSIRDRMDGYTF.